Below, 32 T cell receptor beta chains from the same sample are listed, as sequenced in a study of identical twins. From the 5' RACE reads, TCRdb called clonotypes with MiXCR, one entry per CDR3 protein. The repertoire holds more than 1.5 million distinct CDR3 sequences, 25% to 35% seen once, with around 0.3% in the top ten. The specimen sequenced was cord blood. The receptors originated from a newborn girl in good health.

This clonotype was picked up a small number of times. The CDR3 sequence: CASSFRGAKNTEAFF. The CDR3 coding sequence is TGCGCCAGCAGCTTTAGGGGGGCCAAGAACACTGAAGCTTTCTTT. The genes are TRBV5-1 and TRBJ1-1; D is perhaps TRBD1 (6 bases). V dropped 2 bases and J dropped 1 base, with 12 bases sitting between them. The CDR3 has 15 amino acids. Germline V gives CDR1 SGHRS, CDR2 YFSETQ.

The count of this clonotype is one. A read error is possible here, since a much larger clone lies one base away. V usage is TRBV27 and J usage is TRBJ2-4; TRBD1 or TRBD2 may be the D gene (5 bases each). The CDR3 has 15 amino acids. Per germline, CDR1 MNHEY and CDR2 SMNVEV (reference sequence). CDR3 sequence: CASNLFGTAKNIQYF. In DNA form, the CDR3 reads TGTGCCAGCAATTTATTCGGGACAGCCAAAAACATTCAGTACTTC.

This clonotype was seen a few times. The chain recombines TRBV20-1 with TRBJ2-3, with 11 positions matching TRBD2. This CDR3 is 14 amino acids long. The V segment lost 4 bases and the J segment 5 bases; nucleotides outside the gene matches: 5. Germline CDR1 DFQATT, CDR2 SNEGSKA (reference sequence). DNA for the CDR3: TGCAGTGCTATAGCGGGGGGGCCCGAAGATACGCAGTATTTT. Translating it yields CSAIAGGPEDTQYF.

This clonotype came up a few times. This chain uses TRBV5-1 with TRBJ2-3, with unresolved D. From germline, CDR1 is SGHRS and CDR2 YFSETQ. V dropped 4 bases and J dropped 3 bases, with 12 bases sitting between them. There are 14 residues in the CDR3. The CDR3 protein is CASSRRTQTDTQYF. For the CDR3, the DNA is TGCGCCAGCAGCCGACGGACCCAAACAGATACGCAGTATTTT.

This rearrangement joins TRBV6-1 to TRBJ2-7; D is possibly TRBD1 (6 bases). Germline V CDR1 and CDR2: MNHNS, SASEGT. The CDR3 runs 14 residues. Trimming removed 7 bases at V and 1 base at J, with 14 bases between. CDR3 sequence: CASTRRDTSYEQYF. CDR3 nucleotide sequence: TGTGCCAGCACCAGACGGGACACGTCCTACGAGCAGTACTTC.

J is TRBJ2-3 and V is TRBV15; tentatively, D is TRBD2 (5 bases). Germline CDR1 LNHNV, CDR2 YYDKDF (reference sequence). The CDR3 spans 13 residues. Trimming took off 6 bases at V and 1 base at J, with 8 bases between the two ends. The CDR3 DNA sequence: TGTGCCACCAGGTTGCGGGGCACAGATACGCAGTATTTT. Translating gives CATRLRGTDTQYF.

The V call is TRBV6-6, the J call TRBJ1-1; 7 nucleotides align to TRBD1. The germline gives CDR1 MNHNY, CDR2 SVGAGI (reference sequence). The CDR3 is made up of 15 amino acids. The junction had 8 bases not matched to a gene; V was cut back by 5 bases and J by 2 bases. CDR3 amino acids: CASSTYYRGNTEAFF. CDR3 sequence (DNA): TGTGCCAGCAGTACCTACTACAGGGGTAACACTGAAGCTTTCTTT.

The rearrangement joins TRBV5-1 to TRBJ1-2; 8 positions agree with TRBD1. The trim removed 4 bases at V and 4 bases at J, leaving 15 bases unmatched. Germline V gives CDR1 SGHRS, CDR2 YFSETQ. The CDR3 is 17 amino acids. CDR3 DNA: TGCGCCAGCAGCCGAAATAAACCGGGACAGGTGCTCTATGGCTACACCTTC. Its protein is CASSRNKPGQVLYGYTF. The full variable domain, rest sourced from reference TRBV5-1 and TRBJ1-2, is KAGVTQTPRYLIKTRGQQVTLSCSPISGHRSVSWYQQTPGQGLQFLFEYFSETQRNKGNFPGRFSGRQFSNSRSEMNVSTLELGDSALYLCASSRNKPGQVLYGYTFGSGTRLTVV.

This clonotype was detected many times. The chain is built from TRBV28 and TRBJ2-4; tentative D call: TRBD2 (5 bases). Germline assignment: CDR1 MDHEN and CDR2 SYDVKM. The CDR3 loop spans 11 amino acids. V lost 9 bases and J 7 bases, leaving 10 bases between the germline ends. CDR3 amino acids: CASGWENIQYF. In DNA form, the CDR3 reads TGTGCCAGTGGGTGGGAGAACATTCAGTACTTC.

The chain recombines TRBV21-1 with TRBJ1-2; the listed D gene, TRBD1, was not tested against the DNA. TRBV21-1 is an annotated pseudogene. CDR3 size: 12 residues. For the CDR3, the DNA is TGTGCCAGCAGCAAGCCAGGGTATGGCTACACCTTC. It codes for CASSKPGYGYTF.

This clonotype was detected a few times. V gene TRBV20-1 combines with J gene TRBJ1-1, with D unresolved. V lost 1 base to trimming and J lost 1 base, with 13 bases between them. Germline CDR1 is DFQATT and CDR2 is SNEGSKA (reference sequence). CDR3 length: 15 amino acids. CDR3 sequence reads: CSARAALGSNTEAFF. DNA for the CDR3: TGCAGTGCTAGAGCCGCGCTAGGTTCGAACACTGAAGCTTTCTTT.

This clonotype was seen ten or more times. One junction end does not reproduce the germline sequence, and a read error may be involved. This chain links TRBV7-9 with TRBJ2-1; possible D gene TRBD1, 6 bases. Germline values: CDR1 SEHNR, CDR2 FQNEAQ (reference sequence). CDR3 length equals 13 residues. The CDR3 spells CASSLQGNNEQFF. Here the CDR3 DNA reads TGCGCCAGCAGCTTACAGGGTAACAATGAGCAGTTCTTC.

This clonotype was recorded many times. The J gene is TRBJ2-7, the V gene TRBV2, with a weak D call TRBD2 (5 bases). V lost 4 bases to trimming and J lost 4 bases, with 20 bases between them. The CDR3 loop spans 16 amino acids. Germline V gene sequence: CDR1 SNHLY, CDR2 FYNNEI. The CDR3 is CASSGGSLEVGYEQYF. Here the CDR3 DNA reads TGTGCCAGCAGTGGCGGGTCACTAGAGGTTGGGTACGAGCAGTACTTC.

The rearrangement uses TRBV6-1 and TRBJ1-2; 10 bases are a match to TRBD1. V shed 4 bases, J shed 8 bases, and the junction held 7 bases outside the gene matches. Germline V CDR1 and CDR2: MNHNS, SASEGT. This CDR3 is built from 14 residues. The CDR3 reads CASSVTGGSGGYTF. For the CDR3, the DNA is TGTGCCAGCAGTGTGACAGGGGGCTCCGGCGGCTACACCTTC.

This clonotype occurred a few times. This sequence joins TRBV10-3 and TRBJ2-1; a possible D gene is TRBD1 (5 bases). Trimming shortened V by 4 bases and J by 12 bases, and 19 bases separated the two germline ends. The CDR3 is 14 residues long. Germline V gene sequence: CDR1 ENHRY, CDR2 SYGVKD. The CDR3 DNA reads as TGTGCCATCAGTGGGCGTTGGGGCCAAGGAAGGCAGTTCTTC. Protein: CAISGRWGQGRQFF.

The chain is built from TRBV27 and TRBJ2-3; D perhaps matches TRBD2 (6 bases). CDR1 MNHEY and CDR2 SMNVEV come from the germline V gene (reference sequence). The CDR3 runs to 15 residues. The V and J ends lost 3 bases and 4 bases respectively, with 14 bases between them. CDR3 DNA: TGTGCCAGCAGTTTGACTAGATTAGCCGCAGATACGCAGTATTTT. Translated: CASSLTRLAADTQYF.

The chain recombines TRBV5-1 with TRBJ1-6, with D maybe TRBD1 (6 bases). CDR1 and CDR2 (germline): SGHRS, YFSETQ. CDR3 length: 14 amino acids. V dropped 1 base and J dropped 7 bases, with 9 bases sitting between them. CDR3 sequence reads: CASSLRGLNSPLHF. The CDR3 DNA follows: TGCGCCAGCAGCTTGCGGGGGCTAAATTCACCCCTCCACTTT.

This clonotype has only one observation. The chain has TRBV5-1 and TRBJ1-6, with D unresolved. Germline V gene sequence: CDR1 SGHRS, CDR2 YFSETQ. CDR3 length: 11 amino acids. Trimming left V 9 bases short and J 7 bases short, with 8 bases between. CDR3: CATGSNSPLHF. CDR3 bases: TGCGCCACCGGGTCAAATTCACCCCTCCACTTT.

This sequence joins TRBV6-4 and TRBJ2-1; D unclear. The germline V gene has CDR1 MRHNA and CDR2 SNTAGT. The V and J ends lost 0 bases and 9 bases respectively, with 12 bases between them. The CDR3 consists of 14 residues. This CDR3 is CASSDSIARTEQFF. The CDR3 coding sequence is TGTGCCAGCAGTGACTCTATTGCTCGGACTGAGCAGTTCTTC.

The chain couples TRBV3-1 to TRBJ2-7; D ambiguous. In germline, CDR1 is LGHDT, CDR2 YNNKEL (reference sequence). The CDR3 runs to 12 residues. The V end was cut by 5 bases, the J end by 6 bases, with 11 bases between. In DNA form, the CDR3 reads TGTGCCAGCAGCTCGGTCCTGGGCGAGCAGTACTTC. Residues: CASSSVLGEQYF.

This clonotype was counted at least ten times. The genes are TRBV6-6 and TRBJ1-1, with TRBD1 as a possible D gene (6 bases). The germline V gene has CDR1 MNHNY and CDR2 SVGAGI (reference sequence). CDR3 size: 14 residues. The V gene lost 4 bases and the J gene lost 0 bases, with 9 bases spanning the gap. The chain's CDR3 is CASSSDRLNTEAFF. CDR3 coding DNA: TGTGCCAGCAGTTCAGACAGGTTGAACACTGAAGCTTTCTTT.

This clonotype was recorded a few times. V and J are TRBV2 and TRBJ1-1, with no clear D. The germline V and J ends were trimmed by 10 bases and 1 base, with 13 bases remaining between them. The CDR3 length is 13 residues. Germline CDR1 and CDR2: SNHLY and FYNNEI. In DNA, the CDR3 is TGTGCCATTAACTCGTTAAAGAACACTGAAGCTTTCTTT. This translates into CAINSLKNTEAFF.

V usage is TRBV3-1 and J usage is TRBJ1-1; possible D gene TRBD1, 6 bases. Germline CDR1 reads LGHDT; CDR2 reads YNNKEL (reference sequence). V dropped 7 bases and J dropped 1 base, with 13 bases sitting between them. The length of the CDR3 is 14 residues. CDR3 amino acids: CASTEGHWNTEAFF. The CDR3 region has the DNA TGTGCCAGCACCGAGGGACATTGGAACACTGAAGCTTTCTTT.

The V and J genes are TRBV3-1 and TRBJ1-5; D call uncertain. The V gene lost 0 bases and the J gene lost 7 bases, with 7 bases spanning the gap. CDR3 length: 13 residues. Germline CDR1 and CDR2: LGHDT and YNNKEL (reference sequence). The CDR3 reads CASSQDDQQPQHF. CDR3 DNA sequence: TGTGCCAGCAGCCAAGATGATCAGCAGCCCCAGCATTTT. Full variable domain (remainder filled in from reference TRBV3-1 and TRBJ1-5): DTAVSQTPKYLVTQMGNDKSIKCEQNLGHDTMYWYKQDSKKFLKIMFSYNNKELIINETVPNRFSPKSPDKAHLNLHINSLELGDSAVYFCASSQDDQQPQHFGDGTRLSIL.

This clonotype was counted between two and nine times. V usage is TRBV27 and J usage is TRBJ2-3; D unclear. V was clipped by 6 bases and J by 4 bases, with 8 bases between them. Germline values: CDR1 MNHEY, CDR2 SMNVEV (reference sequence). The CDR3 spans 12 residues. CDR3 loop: CASSPNPDTQYF. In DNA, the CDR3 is TGTGCCAGCAGCCCAAACCCAGATACGCAGTATTTT.

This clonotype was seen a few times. CDR3 DNA sequence: TGTGCCACCTTCCCAACTCGGGGTAAGACGTACGACAACACTGAAGCTTTCTTT. Protein product: CATFPTRGKTYDNTEAFF. The rearrangement links TRBV7-9 to TRBJ1-1; D ambiguous. V lost 10 bases to trimming and J lost 2 bases, with 29 bases between them. This CDR3 contains 18 residues. The germline V gene encodes CDR1 SEHNR and CDR2 FQNEAQ (reference sequence).

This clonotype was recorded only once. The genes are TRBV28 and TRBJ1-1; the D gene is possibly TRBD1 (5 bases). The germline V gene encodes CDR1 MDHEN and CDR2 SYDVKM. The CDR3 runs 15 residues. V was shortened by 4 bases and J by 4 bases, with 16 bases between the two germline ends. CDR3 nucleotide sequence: TGTGCCAGCAGTTCCCCGACAGCAAGCTCCACTGAAGCTTTCTTT. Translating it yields CASSSPTASSTEAFF.

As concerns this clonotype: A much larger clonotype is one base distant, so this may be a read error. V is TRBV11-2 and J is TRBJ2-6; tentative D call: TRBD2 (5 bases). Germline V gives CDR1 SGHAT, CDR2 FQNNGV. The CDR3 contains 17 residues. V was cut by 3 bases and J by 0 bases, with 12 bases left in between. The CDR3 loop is CASSFASGLSGANVLTF. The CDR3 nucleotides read TGTGCCAGCAGCTTCGCTTCTGGACTCTCTGGGGCCAACGTCCTGACTTTC.

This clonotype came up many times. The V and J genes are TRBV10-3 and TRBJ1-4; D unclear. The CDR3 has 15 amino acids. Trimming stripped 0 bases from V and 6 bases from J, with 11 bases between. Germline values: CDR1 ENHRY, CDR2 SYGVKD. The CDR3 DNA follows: TGTGCCATCAGTGAGTCGGGCAGGTCCCATGAAAAACTGTTTTTT. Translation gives CAISESGRSHEKLFF.

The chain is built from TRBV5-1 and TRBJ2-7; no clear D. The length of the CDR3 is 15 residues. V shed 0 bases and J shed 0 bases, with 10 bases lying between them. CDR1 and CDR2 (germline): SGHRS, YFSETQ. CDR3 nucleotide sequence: TGCGCCAGCAGCTTGGGAAGCAGAAGCTCCTACGAGCAGTACTTC. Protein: CASSLGSRSSYEQYF. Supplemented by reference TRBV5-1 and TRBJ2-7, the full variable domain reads KAGVTQTPRYLIKTRGQQVTLSCSPISGHRSVSWYQQTPGQGLQFLFEYFSETQRNKGNFPGRFSGRQFSNSRSEMNVSTLELGDSALYLCASSLGSRSSYEQYFGPGTRLTVT.

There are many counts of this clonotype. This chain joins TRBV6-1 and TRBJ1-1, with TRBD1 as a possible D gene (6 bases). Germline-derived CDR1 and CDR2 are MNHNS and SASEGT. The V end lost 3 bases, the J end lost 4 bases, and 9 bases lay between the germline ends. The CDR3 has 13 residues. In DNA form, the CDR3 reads TGTGCCAGCAGTGACAGGGGCGGCACTGAAGCTTTCTTT. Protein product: CASSDRGGTEAFF.

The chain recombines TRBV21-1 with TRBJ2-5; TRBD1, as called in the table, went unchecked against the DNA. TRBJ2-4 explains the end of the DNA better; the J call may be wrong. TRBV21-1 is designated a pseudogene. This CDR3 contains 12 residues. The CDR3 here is CASSKTGDIQYF. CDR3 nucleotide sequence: TGTGCCAGCAGCAAAACAGGGGACATTCAGTACTTC.